The 20 T cell receptor beta chains below come from one sample, sequenced in a study of Tregs in tolerant kidney transplant recipients. Clones were read by immunoSEQ multiplex PCR, and TCRdb kept only the in-frame ones, dropping some. The specimen's table records about 52,000 clones. The source material was CD4+ T cells from blood, sampled before the transplant. These receptors came from a human donor who received a combined kidney and bone marrow transplant.

On this clone: The CDR3 is cut off 3 residues early in the read; its end comes from the germline J gene. The V and J genes are TRBV19 and TRBJ2-7, with TRBD1 as a possible D gene (5 bases). CDR3 length equals 15 residues. Trimming removed 6 bases at V and 3 bases at J, with 18 bases between. Germline V CDR1 and CDR2: LNHDA, SQIVND (reference sequence). CDR3 in amino acids: CASSTTYRSFYEQYF. The DNA read from the CDR3 is TGTGCCAGTAGCACCACTTACAGGAGTTTCTACGAG.

On this clone itself: The CDR3 is cut off 3 residues early in the read; its end comes from the germline J gene. This rearrangement joins TRBV6-2 or TRBV6-3 to TRBJ2-4; D remains unclear. Trimming stripped 2 bases from V and 7 bases from J, with 18 bases between. The CDR3 totals 16 residues. Germline-derived CDR1 and CDR2 are MNHEY and SVGEGT. CDR3 bases read: TGTGCCAGCAGTTACAGGGCCCCGGAGTTTGGCAACATT. It specifies CASSYRAPEFGNI. The whole CDR3 region reads CASSYRAPEFGNIQYF.

Regarding this clone: The CDR3 extends 3 residues past the end of the read, so its final part is completed from the germline J gene. The rearrangement links TRBV20-1 to TRBJ1-6, with D unresolved. There are 14 residues in the CDR3. V lost 3 bases and J 9 bases, leaving 15 bases between the germline ends. In germline, CDR1 is DFQATT, CDR2 SNEGSKA (reference sequence). The CDR3 spells CSARTHGEVSPLHF. The CDR3 bases that were read are TGCAGTGCTAGGACCCACGGGGAGGTTTCACCC.

CDR3 bases read: TGTGCCAGCTCACCAGGCGGGGGTTACGAG. Translation gives CASSPGGGYE. The whole CDR3 is CASSPGGGYEQYF. The V and J genes are TRBV18 and TRBJ2-7; TRBD2 aligns across 7 bases. Read coverage stops 3 residues before the CDR3 terminus; the germline J gene supplies the remainder. J lost 4 bases, V lost 2 bases, and 2 bases had no gene match. CDR1 is KGHSH and CDR2 is LQKENI in the germline V gene. This CDR3 comprises 13 residues. The whole variable domain, remainder taken from reference TRBV18 and TRBJ2-7, is NAGVMQNPRHLVRRRGQEARLRCSPMKGHSHVYWYRQLPEEGLKFMVYLQKENIIDESGMPKERFSAEFPKEGPSILRIQQVVRGDSAAYFCASSPGGGYEQYFGPGTRLTVT.

Details on this clone: The observed sequence ends 3 residues before the CDR3 terminus, with the missing tail filled in from the germline J gene. The chain is built from TRBV19 and TRBJ1-2, with 8 bases matching TRBD1. The J segment lost 2 bases and the V segment lost 8 bases, leaving 4 bases of the junction unmatched. This CDR3 has 13 amino acids. Germline-derived CDR1 and CDR2 are LNHDA and SQIVND (reference sequence). CDR3 protein: CASEGQVNYGYTF. CDR3 DNA, as far as it was read: TGTGCCAGTGAGGGACAGGTAAACTATGGC.

For this clone: The CDR3 end lies 3 residues beyond the end of the read and is filled in from the germline J gene. This sequence joins TRBV7-6 and TRBJ2-2, with 9 bases matching TRBD2. The CDR3 loop spans 17 amino acids. The germline CDR1 and CDR2 sequences are SGHVS and FNYEAQ. With 2 bases clipped from V and 4 bases from J, the junction kept 8 bases outside the gene matches. This CDR3 is CASSLSSREGSTGELFF. Incomplete CDR3 DNA: TGTGCCAGCAGCTTAAGTTCGCGGGAGGGCTCCACCGGGGAG.

Details on this clone: The sequence runs out 3 residues before the end of the CDR3; the remainder is reconstructed from the germline J gene. The chain has TRBV7-2 and TRBJ1-2; D unclear. The ends were cut back, 2 bases at V and 5 bases at J, with 6 bases in the middle. CDR3 size: 12 residues. Germline V gives CDR1 SGHTA, CDR2 FQGNSA. The CDR3 is CASSLLNYGYTF. The covered CDR3 bases are TGTGCCAGCAGCTTACTAAATTATGGC.

Notes on this clone: The read ends 3 residues shy of where the CDR3 ends; the end is completed using the germline J gene. The rearrangement links TRBV2 to TRBJ2-7, with D unresolved. This CDR3 comprises 14 residues. The V end was cut by 3 bases, the J end by 3 bases, with 12 bases between. Germline values: CDR1 SNHLY, CDR2 FYNNEI. The chain's CDR3 is CASSDRFWNYEQYF. CDR3 DNA (partial): TGTGCCAGCAGTGACAGGTTTTGGAACTACGAG.

Worth noting for this clone: Sequencing ends 3 residues short of the CDR3 end; the germline J gene provides the rest. J is TRBJ2-1 and V is TRBV19; a weak D match, TRBD1 (5 bases). Between the trimmed V and J ends, which lost 4 bases and 0 bases, there was a span of 16 bases. The CDR3 covers 17 residues. CDR1 and CDR2 from the germline V gene are LNHDA and SQIVND (reference sequence). CDR3 sequence: CASSTLLQVGSYNEQFF. Incomplete CDR3 DNA: TGTGCCAGTAGTACGCTCTTACAGGTAGGCTCCTACAATGAG.

About this clone itself: With the read ending 3 residues before the CDR3 end, the germline J gene is used to fill in that end. The rearrangement links TRBV7-2 to TRBJ2-7; 8 bases fit TRBD2. There are 15 residues in the CDR3. V lost 1 base and J lost 6; bases outside the gene matches: 8. Per germline, CDR1 SGHTA and CDR2 FQGNSA. The CDR3 here is CASSLGPMAGGEQYF. Incomplete CDR3 DNA: TGTGCCAGCAGCTTAGGCCCCATGGCGGGAGGCGAG.

In the case of this clone: The sequenced fragment ends 3 residues before the CDR3 boundary, so the rest is inferred from the germline J gene. The rearrangement uses TRBV11-2 and TRBJ2-7; TRBD1 matches 7 bases. This CDR3 is 15 amino acids long. J was trimmed by 4 bases and V by 5 bases; bases with no gene match: 11. Germline CDR1 SGHAT, CDR2 FQNNGV. CDR3 DNA, as far as it was read: TGTGCCAGCAGCGGATCCGGTCGACAGGGATACGAG. This encodes CASSGSGRQGYE. The CDR3 as a whole reads CASSGSGRQGYEQYF. The whole variable domain, filled in from reference TRBV11-2 and TRBJ2-7, reads EAGVAQSPRYKIIEKRQSVAFWCNPISGHATLYWYQQILGQGPKLLIQFQNNGVVDDSQLPKDRFSAERLKGVDSTLKIQPAKLEDSAVYLCASSGSGRQGYEQYFGPGTRLTVT.

Points on this clone: The read terminates 3 residues ahead of where the CDR3 ends, so the germline J gene completes it. The gene calls are TRBV2 and TRBJ1-5; a possible D gene is TRBD1 (5 bases). V was shortened by 7 bases and J by 3 bases, with 10 bases between the two germline ends. The length of the CDR3 is 13 residues. The germline V gene encodes CDR1 SNHLY and CDR2 FYNNEI. CDR3 in amino acids: CASKGELNQPQHF. Partial CDR3 DNA: TGTGCCAGCAAAGGGGAACTCAATCAGCCC. The full variable domain, in which reference TRBV2 and TRBJ1-5 provide the parts outside the CDR3, is EPEVTQTPSHQVTQMGQEVILRCVPISNHLYFYWYRQILGQKVEFLVSFYNNEISEKSEIFDDQFSVERPDGSNFTLKIRSTKLEDSAMYFCASKGELNQPQHFGDGTRLSIL.

Points on this clone: The DNA ends 3 residues before the CDR3 does, and the rest of the CDR3 is filled in from the germline J gene. The chain has TRBV18 and TRBJ2-7, with 8 bases matching TRBD1. The germline V gene has CDR1 KGHSH and CDR2 LQKENI. The CDR3 length is 14 residues. V dropped 2 bases and J dropped 3; count of bases not matched to a gene: 3. Partial CDR3 DNA: TGTGCCAGCTCACCAGGACAGGGCAACTACGAG. Translated: CASSPGQGNYE. The entire CDR3 protein reads CASSPGQGNYEQYF. Using reference TRBV18 and TRBJ2-7 for the parts outside the CDR3, the full variable domain is NAGVMQNPRHLVRRRGQEARLRCSPMKGHSHVYWYRQLPEEGLKFMVYLQKENIIDESGMPKERFSAEFPKEGPSILRIQQVVRGDSAAYFCASSPGQGNYEQYFGPGTRLTVT.

Of note for this clone: Coverage ceases 3 residues before the CDR3 finishes, and the germline J gene fills in the end. The gene calls are TRBV19 and TRBJ1-5, with 9 bases identical to TRBD1. In germline, CDR1 is LNHDA, CDR2 SQIVND (reference sequence). CDR3 length: 14 residues. Unmatched junction bases numbered 5, after V lost 6 bases and J lost 5 bases. CDR3 DNA (partial): TGTGCCAGTAGGGGACAGGGAAGGGATCAGCCC. Encoded protein: CASRGQGRDQP. The CDR3 in its entirety is CASRGQGRDQPQHF.

As to this clone: The sequence runs out 3 residues before the end of the CDR3; the remainder is reconstructed from the germline J gene. This sequence joins TRBV7-2 and TRBJ1-5, with a tentative D call TRBD1 (5 bases). V gave up 5 bases and J gave up 3 bases, with 11 bases separating them. The CDR3 loop spans 14 amino acids. Germline loops: CDR1 SGHTA, CDR2 FQGNSA. The CDR3 loop reads CASSPGGYNQPQHF. The part of the CDR3 DNA that was read is TGTGCCAGCAGCCCCGGGGGTTACAATCAGCCC.

About this clone: The read falls 3 residues short of the CDR3 end, and the missing part is taken from the germline J gene. The chain joins TRBV18 to TRBJ1-3; TRBD1 matches at 7 bases. Germline V gene data show CDR1 as KGHSH and CDR2 as LQKENI. This CDR3 is built from 15 residues. Trimming at V came to 2 bases and at J to 9 bases, leaving 10 bases not matched to a gene. CDR3 bases read: TGTGCCAGCTCACCAAGGGGGCCTCCTTCGGGCACC. Translated, it gives CASSPRGPPSGT. The full CDR3 protein is CASSPRGPPSGTIYF.

Concerning this clone: The observed sequence ends 3 residues before the CDR3 terminus, with the missing tail filled in from the germline J gene. This chain connects TRBV6-2 or TRBV6-3 to TRBJ2-7, with 8 nucleotides matching TRBD1. The CDR3 has 14 amino acids. J lost 1 base, V lost 6 bases, and 5 bases had no gene match. Germline V CDR1 and CDR2: MNHEY, SVGEGT. The CDR3 DNA, read in part, is TGTGCCAGCAGCGAGGACAGGGCGTCCTACGAG. Translated, it gives CASSEDRASYE. The whole CDR3 sequence reads CASSEDRASYEQYF.

The DNA read from the CDR3 is TGTGCCAGCAGCCCTCGGGGCACCGGGGAG. It yields the protein CASSPRGTGE. The whole CDR3 is CASSPRGTGELFF. This chain links TRBV7-9 with TRBJ2-2, with TRBD2 as a possible D gene (5 bases). Coverage ceases 3 residues before the CDR3 finishes, and the germline J gene fills in the end. Looked up from germline, CDR1 is SEHNR and CDR2 is FQNEAQ (reference sequence). Trimming left V 5 bases short and J 4 bases short, with 8 bases between. The CDR3 spans 13 residues.

Concerning this clone itself: The CDR3 end is not reached by the read, which stops 3 residues before it; the germline J gene fills it in. The chain carries TRBV7-2 and TRBJ2-7; TRBD1 aligns across 9 bases. The germline V gene encodes CDR1 SGHTA and CDR2 FQGNSA. CDR3 length: 14 residues. Losses at the gene ends were 7 bases for V and 6 bases for J; bases not matched to a gene: 10. CDR3 region: CASTPDRGLGEQYF. The part of the CDR3 DNA that was read is TGTGCCAGCACCCCGGACAGGGGTCTCGGCGAG. Full variable domain (missing parts from reference TRBV7-2 and TRBJ2-7): GAGVSQSPSNKVTEKGKDVELRCDPISGHTALYWYRQSLGQGLEFLIYFQGNSAPDKSGLPSDRFSAERTGGSVSTLTIQRTQQEDSAVYLCASTPDRGLGEQYFGPGTRLTVT.

On this clone: The CDR3 goes on 3 residues after the read ends, and that part is filled in from the germline J gene. The genes are TRBV2 and TRBJ1-6; 8 nucleotides match TRBD1. Germline V gives CDR1 SNHLY, CDR2 FYNNEI. Trimming removed 6 bases from V and 6 bases from J; junction bases left unmatched: 7. This CDR3 region has 15 residues. The CDR3 reads CASSPTGDSNSPLHF. The CDR3 DNA, read in part, is TGTGCCAGCAGCCCGACAGGGGATAGTAATTCACCC.